Presented here are 8 T cell receptor beta chains from one specimen sequenced in a study of T cells in Graves' hyperthyroidism and ophthalmopathy. Using RNA transcripts as the source, TCR beta CDR3 regions were amplified. The TCR CDR3 first-round RT-PCR relied on the HTBI primer set. TCRdb independently ran MiXCR on the multiplex PCR reads; one entry per CDR3 protein. The data hold some 570,000 distinct CDR3 sequences, with approximately 15% observed a single time. Specimen: blood. The receptors were gathered from a woman aged 18-35 years with Graves' ophthalmopathy.

This clonotype occurred many times. The V and J genes are TRBV3-1 and TRBJ2-3, with D possibly TRBD2 on 6 matching bases. V lost 7 bases and J lost 1, with 15 bases in between. The CDR3 totals 15 residues. Germline CDR1 reads LGHDT; CDR2 reads YNNKEL (reference sequence). The CDR3 DNA is TGTGCCAGCACCACGCTAGCGATGGGCACAGATACGCAGTATTTT. It encodes CASTTLAMGTDTQYF.

This clonotype turned up a few times. This CDR3 is CASSGSGLAAKRTGELFF. CDR3 DNA sequence: TGTGCCAGCAGCGGATCGGGACTAGCGGCAAAACGAACCGGGGAGCTGTTTTTT. The V and J genes are TRBV9 and TRBJ2-2; 11 bases line up with TRBD2. Germline trimming cut 3 bases from V and 5 bases from J; bases unmatched to any gene: 12. The CDR3 covers 18 residues. Germline V gives CDR1 SGDLS, CDR2 YYNGEE.

In this sample, this clonotype turned up many times. The gene calls are TRBV6-2 or TRBV6-3 and TRBJ2-3; 10 bases match TRBD2. The CDR3 is 16 amino acids. The trim removed 4 bases at V and 4 bases at J, leaving 8 bases unmatched. Germline CDR1 is MNHEY and CDR2 is SVGEGT. The CDR3 reads CASSSHSGGTSDTQYF. The CDR3 nucleotides are TGTGCCAGCAGTTCACATAGCGGGGGGACCTCAGATACGCAGTATTTT.

This clonotype appeared many times. The chain links TRBV12-3 or TRBV12-4 to TRBJ1-5, with TRBD1 identical over 8 bases. The J segment lost 0 bases and the V segment lost 6 bases, leaving 4 bases of the junction unmatched. This CDR3 contains 15 residues. This CDR3 is CASSRDRFSNQPQHF. Written as DNA, the CDR3 is TGTGCCAGCAGCCGGGACAGGTTTAGCAATCAGCCCCAGCATTTT.

There are many counts of this clonotype. The chain couples TRBV3-1 to TRBJ2-4, with 7 bases that match TRBD1. This CDR3 region has 14 residues. Germline V lookup: CDR1 LGHDT, CDR2 YNNKEL (reference sequence). V shed 5 bases and J 3 bases; nucleotides not matched to a gene: 4. The DNA for the CDR3 is TGTGCCAGCAGCGTCGGGACAGACAAAAACATTCAGTACTTC. It is translated as CASSVGTDKNIQYF.

This clonotype was seen ten or more times. The gene calls are TRBV30 and TRBJ1-2, with D perhaps matching TRBD1 (5 bases). The germline V gene encodes CDR1 GTSNPN and CDR2 SVGIG (reference sequence). There are 15 residues in the CDR3. V was pared by 1 base and J by 6 bases, with 18 bases between. In DNA form, the CDR3 reads TGTGCCTGGAGTGGCGGGGCAGGCTACAGAGATGGCTACACCTTC. Protein: CAWSGGAGYRDGYTF.

J is TRBJ2-5 and V is TRBV5-4; 14 bases agree with TRBD2. The germline gives CDR1 SGHNT, CDR2 YYREEE (reference sequence). After removal of 4 bases from V and 4 bases from J, the junction contained 6 bases not matched to a gene. The CDR3 runs 16 residues. The CDR3 DNA reads TGTGCCAGCAGCCTGGGACTAGCGGGAGTTCCAGAGACCCAGTACTTC. Residues: CASSLGLAGVPETQYF. Together with reference TRBV5-4 and TRBJ2-5, the CDR3 gives the full variable domain: ETGVTQSPTHLIKTRGQQVTLRCSSQSGHNTVSWYQQALGQGPQFIFQYYREEENGRGNFPPRFSGLQFPNYSSELNVNALELDDSALYLCASSLGLAGVPETQYFGPGTRLLVL.

The table lists this clonotype with many counts. V usage is TRBV20-1 and J usage is TRBJ2-1; TRBD1 agrees at 8 bases. There are 16 residues in the CDR3. The germline V gene encodes CDR1 DFQATT and CDR2 SNEGSKA (reference sequence). V shed 0 bases, J shed 5 bases, and the junction held 9 bases outside the gene matches. This CDR3 reads CSARDPGTGTNNEQFF. The CDR3 DNA reads TGCAGTGCTAGAGACCCCGGGACAGGAACAAACAATGAGCAGTTCTTC.